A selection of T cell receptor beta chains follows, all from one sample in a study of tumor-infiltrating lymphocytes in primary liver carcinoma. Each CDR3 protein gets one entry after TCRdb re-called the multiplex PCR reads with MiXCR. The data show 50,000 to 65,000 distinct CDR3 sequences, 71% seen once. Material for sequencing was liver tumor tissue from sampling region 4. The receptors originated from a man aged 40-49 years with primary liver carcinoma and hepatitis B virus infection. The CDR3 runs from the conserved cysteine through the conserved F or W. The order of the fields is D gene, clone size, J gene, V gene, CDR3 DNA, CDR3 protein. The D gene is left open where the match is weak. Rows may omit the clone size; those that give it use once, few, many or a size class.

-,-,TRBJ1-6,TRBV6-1,TGTGCCAGCAGGAAGGAGGTGCTGCAGGCCTATTCACCCCTCCACTTT,CASRKEVLQAYSPLHF
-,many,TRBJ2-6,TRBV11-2,TGTGCCACCCAGCGGCCGCACTCTGGGGCCAACGTCCCGACTTTC,CATQRPHSGANVPTF
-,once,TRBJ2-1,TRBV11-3,TGTACCAACAGCTTAGGGCCTGTGAATGAGCAATTCTTC,CTNSLGPVNEQFF
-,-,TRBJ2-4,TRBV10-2,TGCGCCAGCAGTCCACAACAGCTAGCCAAAAACATTCAGTACTTC,CASSPQQLAKNIQYF
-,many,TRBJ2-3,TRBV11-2,TGTGCCAGCAGCTTAGATCCGGGGGAGACTAGCACAGATACGCAGTATTTT,CASSLDPGETSTDTQYF
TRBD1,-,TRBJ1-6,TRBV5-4,TGTGCTAGCAGCATAAAGCCGGAGGGGGCCTTCCACTTT,CASSIKPEGAFHF
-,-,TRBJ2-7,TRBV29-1,TGCAGTGTTGACGGGGAGAGCCCCTACGAGCAGTACTTC,CSVDGESPYEQYF
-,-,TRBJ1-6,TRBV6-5,TGTGCCAGCAGCCGCCCCCTCCACTTT,CASSRPLHF
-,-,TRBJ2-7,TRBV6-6,TGTGCCTGCAATTACGCTGACGAGCAGTACTTC,CACNYADEQYF
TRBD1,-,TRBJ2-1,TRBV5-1,TGCGCCAGCAACGGTGGACAGGGGAGCAACGAGCAGTTCTTC,CASNGGQGSNEQFF
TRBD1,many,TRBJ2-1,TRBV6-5,TGTGCCAGCAGTGACCGATCCGGGACAGGGCTATACAATGAGCAGTTCTTC,CASSDRSGTGLYNEQFF
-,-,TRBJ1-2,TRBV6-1,TGTGCCAGCAGCTCGACGGAGACAACTAACTATGGCTACACCTTC,CASSSTETTNYGYTF
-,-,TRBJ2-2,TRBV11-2,TGTGCCAGCTGCTTTGCGGGATCGAACACCGGGGAGTCGTTTTTT,CASCFAGSNTGESFF
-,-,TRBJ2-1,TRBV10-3,TGTGCCATCAGCACAAGTACCACCAATGAGCAGTTCTTC,CAISTSTTNEQFF
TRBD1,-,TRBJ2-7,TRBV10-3,TGTGCCATCAAAGTCGGGGACAGCTCCTACGAGCACTACTTC,CAIKVGDSSYEHYF
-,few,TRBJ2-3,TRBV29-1,TGCAGCGTTGTTACGGGGACAGATACGCAGTATTTT,CSVVTGTDTQYF
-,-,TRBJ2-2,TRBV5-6,TGTGCCAGCAGCTGGGGACATACGATCACCGGGGAGCTGTTTTTT,CASSWGHTITGELFF
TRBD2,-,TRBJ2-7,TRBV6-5,TGTGCCAGAAGTTCACTCCAGTCTATGAGTAGCGGGACGGACAAGCAGTACTTC,CARSSLQSMSSGTDKQYF
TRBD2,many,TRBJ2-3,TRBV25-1,TGTGCCAGCAGTCCGCCGACTAGCCCCCATGGAGATACGCAGTATTTT,CASSPPTSPHGDTQYF
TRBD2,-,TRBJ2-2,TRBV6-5,TGTGCCATTAGTCTAGCGGTCCTCACCGGGGAGCTGTTTTTT,CAISLAVLTGELFF
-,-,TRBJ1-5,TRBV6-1,TGTGCCAGCAGATCTGGGGAAGATTTGGATCAGCCCCAGCATTTT,CASRSGEDLDQPQHF
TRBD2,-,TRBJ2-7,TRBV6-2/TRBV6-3,TGTGCCGCAAGGGGTAGCGGGAGATGGCACGAGAAGTACTTC,CAARGSGRWHEKYF
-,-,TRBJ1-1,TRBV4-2,TGTGCCAGCAGCCAAGAGTACGGACACGGCTTTTGGACCGAAGCTTTCTTT,CASSQEYGHGFWTEAFF
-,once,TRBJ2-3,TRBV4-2,TGTGCCAGCAGCCAAGGAGATAGGAGGGCTGATACGCGGTATTTT,CASSQGDRRADTRYF
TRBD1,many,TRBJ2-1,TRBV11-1,TGTGCCAGCACCTCATCCCGAGACAGGGGCTTAAATGAGCAGTTCTTC,CASTSSRDRGLNEQFF
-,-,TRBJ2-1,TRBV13,TGTGCCAGCAACCCGCTGGGTGGGCAGTTCTTC,CASNPLGGQFF
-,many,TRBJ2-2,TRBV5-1,TGCGCCAGCAGCTTGGAAAGGATCCCCGGGGAGCGGTTTTTT,CASSLERIPGERFF